These T cell receptor beta chains were read from a single sample in a study of T cell changes during pregnancy in multiple sclerosis. TCRdb's copy holds only in-frame clones and misses some; the assay was immunoSEQ multiplex PCR. This table has just under 60,000 clones, 80% to 95% appearing once. The sample in question was peripheral blood, obtained in the first trimester of pregnancy. These receptors were taken from a female donor with multiple sclerosis, enrolled in a pregnancy study. CDR3s include the opening cysteine and the closing phenylalanine or tryptophan. D genes are given only for firm matches. Expanded clones get a size class; other rows say once, few or many, or leave the size out.

D gene,clone size,V gene,J gene,CDR3 DNA,CDR3 protein
.,.,TRBV4-2,TRBJ1-2,TGTGCCAGCAGCCACGAGGGGGGGAACTATGGCTACACCTTC,CASSHEGGNYGYTF
TRBD2,.,TRBV19,TRBJ2-3,TGTGCCAGTAGAACTAGCGGGGCGGATACGCAGTATTTT,CASRTSGADTQYF
TRBD1,.,TRBV29-1,TRBJ1-2,TGCAGCGCCCGGGACAGGGTTAACTATGGCTACACCTTC,CSARDRVNYGYTF
.,.,TRBV4-2,TRBJ1-1,TGTGCCAGCAGCCAAGATCAAACAGCCGTGAACACTGAAGCTTTCTTT,CASSQDQTAVNTEAFF
.,.,TRBV19,TRBJ1-2,TGTGCCAGTCCCCCTCACTACACACCTCCTAACTATGGCTACACCTTC,CASPPHYTPPNYGYTF
.,.,TRBV7-2,TRBJ1-5,TGTGCCAGCACCCAGGCCCAAAGTCATCAGCCCCAGCATTTT,CASTQAQSHQPQHF
TRBD2,.,TRBV7-9,TRBJ2-3,TGTGCCAGCAGCCCAGAGGCTAGCGGGGGGGCAAGCACAGATACGCAGTATTTT,CASSPEASGGASTDTQYF
TRBD1,.,TRBV6-6,TRBJ2-3,TGTGCCAGCAGGCGGGACAGGGTTACAGATACGCAGTATTTT,CASRRDRVTDTQYF
.,.,TRBV10-1,TRBJ1-3,TGCGCCAGCAGAATCAGAACGGACACCTCTGGAAACACCATATATTTT,CASRIRTDTSGNTIYF
TRBD1,.,TRBV7-2,TRBJ1-1,TGTGCCAGCAGCGCCAGGACAGGGACAAACACTGAAGCTTTCTTT,CASSARTGTNTEAFF
.,.,TRBV9,TRBJ2-3,TGTGCCAGCAGCGCCGAGGAAGGGGGGCCGGGGGGTACGCAGTATTTT,CASSAEEGGPGGTQYF
TRBD1,once,TRBV10-1,TRBJ2-3,TGCGCCAGCTTAGGGGACAGGGGCCCACCCCGTACGCAGTATTTT,CASLGDRGPPRTQYF
.,.,TRBV27,TRBJ2-7,TGTGCCAGCAGTTTATATCTCTCCTACGAGCAGTACTTC,CASSLYLSYEQYF
.,.,TRBV29-1,TRBJ1-1,TGCAGCGTTTCCAGGGGAATGAACACTGAAGCTTTCTTT,CSVSRGMNTEAFF
TRBD2,.,TRBV11-3,TRBJ2-1,TGTGCCAGCAGCCGGGAGGACGCAAACAATGAGCAGTTCTTC,CASSREDANNEQFF
TRBD2,.,TRBV5-6,TRBJ2-1,TGTGCCAGCGGAGGAAGCGGGGGGGTGGGTGAGCAGTTCTTC,CASGGSGGVGEQFF
.,.,TRBV7-9,TRBJ2-7,TGTGCCAGCAGCCTCAGGACAGTCTACGAGCAGTACTTC,CASSLRTVYEQYF
.,.,TRBV18,TRBJ2-7,TGTGCCAGCTCACCAGAGGTGAAATACGAGCAGTACTTC,CASSPEVKYEQYF
TRBD1,once,TRBV9,TRBJ1-4,TGTGCCAGCAGCGTAGCCACAGGGGAAACTAATGAAAAACTGTTTTTT,CASSVATGETNEKLFF
TRBD2,.,TRBV6-6,TRBJ2-1,TGTGCCAGCAGCCTAGCGGGGGCCGGCAACAATGAGCAGTTCTTC,CASSLAGAGNNEQFF
TRBD2,.,TRBV5-1,TRBJ2-1,TGCGCCAGCAGCTTGGTGGCGGGGGGGCCCAATGAGCAGTTCTTC,CASSLVAGGPNEQFF
TRBD1,once,TRBV7-8,TRBJ1-5,TGTGCCAGCAGCCCATGGGGACAGGGTACGGGTCAGCCCCAGCATTTT,CASSPWGQGTGQPQHF
TRBD1,.,TRBV9,TRBJ1-2,TGTGCCAGCAGCGTGGCGACCGGGACAGGGGCATTCGGTGGCGGCTACACCTTC,CASSVATGTGAFGGGYTF
TRBD1,.,TRBV9,TRBJ1-5,TGTGCCAGCAGCGTAGGGGGACAGGGGGATCAGCCCCAGCATTTT,CASSVGGQGDQPQHF
.,.,TRBV5-4,TRBJ2-5,TGTGCCAGCAGCTTGGGCCGCGGAGGAGAGACCCAGTACTTC,CASSLGRGGETQYF
TRBD1,once,TRBV5-5,TRBJ2-7,TGTGCCAGCAGCCCTCGGACAGGGAAGGGCGAGCAGTACTTC,CASSPRTGKGEQYF
TRBD1,.,TRBV18,TRBJ1-2,TGTGCCAGCTCACTACAGGGGGACTATGGCTACACCTTC,CASSLQGDYGYTF
TRBD1,.,TRBV11-3,TRBJ2-3,TGTGCCAGCAGCCCACGACAGGGGAGCACAGATACGCAGTATTTT,CASSPRQGSTDTQYF
TRBD1,.,TRBV4-3,TRBJ2-7,TGCGCCAGCAGCCAGCTTTTCAGGGGGCCGGGTGAGCAGTACTTC,CASSQLFRGPGEQYF
TRBD2,few,TRBV9,TRBJ2-3,TGTGCCAGCAGCTTTCGGACTAGCGGGGGGGTAGATACGCAGTATTTT,CASSFRTSGGVDTQYF
.,.,TRBV7-9,TRBJ1-2,TGTGCCAGCAGCCCCCGAACTCCCTATCGCTACACCTTC,CASSPRTPYRYTF
.,.,TRBV5-4,TRBJ1-2,TGTGCCAGCAGCTTGCCCCAGGGGCCAAACTATGGCTACACCTTC,CASSLPQGPNYGYTF
TRBD1,.,TRBV18,TRBJ1-2,TGTGCCAGCTCAACCTTTCACCGGGACAGGGGCTCCTATGGCTACACCTTC,CASSTFHRDRGSYGYTF
.,.,TRBV5-1,TRBJ1-2,TGCGCCAGCAGCTTGATCGCGGGCCGTAACTATGGCTACACCTTC,CASSLIAGRNYGYTF
.,.,TRBV19,TRBJ1-3,TGTGCCAGTAGTATAGAGAGGGGAAACACCATATATTTT,CASSIERGNTIYF
TRBD2,once,TRBV7-3,TRBJ2-3,TGTGCCAGCAGCTTAACGGGGCCCGGGAGCGGGGGGTTGCATACGCAGTATTTT,CASSLTGPGSGGLHTQYF
.,.,TRBV6-5,TRBJ1-5,TGTGCCGCGGGGTTCCTCAATCAGCCCCAGCATTTT,CAAGFLNQPQHF
TRBD1,.,TRBV9,TRBJ1-2,TGTGCCAGCAGTTCCGGGACAGGGGTAGGCTATGGCTACACCTTC,CASSSGTGVGYGYTF
.,.,TRBV5-1,TRBJ1-4,TGCGCCAGCAGATCTGCAACTAATGAAAAACTGTTTTTT,CASRSATNEKLFF
.,.,TRBV11-2,TRBJ1-6,TGTGCCAGCTCGGACAGCTTAATGGGGGTTTCACCCCTCCACTTT,CASSDSLMGVSPLHF
.,once,TRBV4-3,TRBJ1-2,TGCGCCAGCAGCCAAGACCCAGGCGTCTATGGCTACACCTTC,CASSQDPGVYGYTF
.,.,TRBV6-1,TRBJ1-5,TGTGCCAGCAGTGATTTAACCCCCTCAGTTAATCAGCCCCAGCATTTT,CASSDLTPSVNQPQHF
TRBD1,.,TRBV2,TRBJ1-1,TGTGCCAGCAGGGCGGGACAGGGGTTTGCTGAAGCTTTCTTT,CASRAGQGFAEAFF
.,.,TRBV4-3,TRBJ1-1,TGCGCCAGCAGCCAAGAAGGACACTTGATAGTTGAAGCTTTCTTT,CASSQEGHLIVEAFF
TRBD1,once,TRBV10-3,TRBJ1-1,TGTGCCATCAGTAAACAGGGGACGGCTGAAGCTTTCTTT,CAISKQGTAEAFF
.,.,TRBV6-1,TRBJ1-1,TGTGCTGCCAACTATGGAGGGCAGGTTGAAGCTTTCTTT,CAANYGGQVEAFF
.,.,TRBV6-1,TRBJ1-6,TGTGCCAGCAGCGAAGCCGACAGACATAATTCACCCCTCCACTTT,CASSEADRHNSPLHF
TRBD1,.,TRBV9,TRBJ1-1,TGTGCCAGCAGCGTAGGGACAGGGGGGTCCACTGAAGCTTTCTTT,CASSVGTGGSTEAFF
TRBD1,.,TRBV27,TRBJ1-6,TGTGCCAGCAGTCCGGACAGGGGGTATAATTCACCCCTCCACTTT,CASSPDRGYNSPLHF
TRBD1,.,TRBV5-8,TRBJ2-2,TGTGCCAGCAGCTCCAGGACAGGGGAGTACACCGGGGAGCTGTTTTTT,CASSSRTGEYTGELFF
.,.,TRBV5-4,TRBJ1-2,TGTGCCAGCAGCCGGCCGGGGGACTATGGCTACACCTTC,CASSRPGDYGYTF
.,.,TRBV9,TRBJ1-5,TGTGCCAGCAGCGTAAGTCCAGGGAATCAGCCCCAGCATTTT,CASSVSPGNQPQHF
TRBD1,.,TRBV7-6,TRBJ1-3,TGTGCCAGCAGCTTAGAATCTGGTACAGGGGGTAACTCTGGAAACACCATATATTTT,CASSLESGTGGNSGNTIYF
.,.,TRBV9,TRBJ1-6,TGTGCCAGCAGCGTTCAGGGAAGTAATTCACCCCTCCACTTT,CASSVQGSNSPLHF
TRBD1,.,TRBV9,TRBJ1-1,TGTGCCAGCAGCGAGGGGGCGGGGGGCACTGAAGCTTTCTTT,CASSEGAGGTEAFF
TRBD1,few,TRBV4-2,TRBJ2-7,TGTGCCAGCAGCCAAGATACGGGACAGGGGTTCGACGAGCAGTACTTC,CASSQDTGQGFDEQYF
.,.,TRBV27,TRBJ1-5,TGTGCCAGCAGTTGGCAGGGGCTAAATCAGCCCCAGCATTTT,CASSWQGLNQPQHF
.,.,TRBV7-9,TRBJ2-7,TGTGCCAGCAGCCTGACTGGCTACGAGCAGTACTTC,CASSLTGYEQYF